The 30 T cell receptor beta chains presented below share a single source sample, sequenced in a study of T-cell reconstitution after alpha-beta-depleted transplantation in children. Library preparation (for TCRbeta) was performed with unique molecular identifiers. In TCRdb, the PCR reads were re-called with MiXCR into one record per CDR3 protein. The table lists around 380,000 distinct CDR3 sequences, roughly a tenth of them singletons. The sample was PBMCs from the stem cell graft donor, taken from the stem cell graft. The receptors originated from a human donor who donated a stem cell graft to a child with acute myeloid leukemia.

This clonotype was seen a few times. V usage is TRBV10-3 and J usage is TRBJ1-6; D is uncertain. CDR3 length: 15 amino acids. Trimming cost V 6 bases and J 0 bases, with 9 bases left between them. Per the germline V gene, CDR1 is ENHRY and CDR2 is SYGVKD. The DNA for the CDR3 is TGTGCCATCAGGGGAGGGAGCTCCTATAATTCACCCCTCCACTTT. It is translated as CAIRGGSSYNSPLHF.

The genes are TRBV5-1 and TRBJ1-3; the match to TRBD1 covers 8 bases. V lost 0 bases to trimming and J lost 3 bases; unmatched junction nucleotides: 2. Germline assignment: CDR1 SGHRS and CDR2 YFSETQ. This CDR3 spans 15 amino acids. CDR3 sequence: CASSLETGGGNTIYF. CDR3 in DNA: TGCGCCAGCAGCTTGGAAACAGGGGGTGGAAACACCATATATTTT.

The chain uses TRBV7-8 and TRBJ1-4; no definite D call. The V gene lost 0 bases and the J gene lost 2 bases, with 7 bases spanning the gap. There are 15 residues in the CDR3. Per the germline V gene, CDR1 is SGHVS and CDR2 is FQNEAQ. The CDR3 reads CASSLAGRTNEKLFF. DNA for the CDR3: TGTGCCAGCAGCTTAGCGGGGAGGACTAATGAAAAACTGTTTTTT.

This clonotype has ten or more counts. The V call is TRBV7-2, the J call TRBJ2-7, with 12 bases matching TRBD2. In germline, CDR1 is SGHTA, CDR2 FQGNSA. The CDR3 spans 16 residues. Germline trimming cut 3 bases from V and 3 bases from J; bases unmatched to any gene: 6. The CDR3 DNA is TGTGCCAGCAGCTTGGGGCTAGCGGGAGGGTACTACGAGCAGTACTTC. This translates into CASSLGLAGGYYEQYF.

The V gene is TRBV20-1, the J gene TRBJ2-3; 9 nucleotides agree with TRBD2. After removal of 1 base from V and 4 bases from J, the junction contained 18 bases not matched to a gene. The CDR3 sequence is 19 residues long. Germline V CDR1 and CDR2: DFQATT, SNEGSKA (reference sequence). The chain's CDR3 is CSARAPMISGRSYPDTQYF. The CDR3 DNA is TGCAGTGCTAGAGCCCCTATGATTAGCGGGAGATCGTACCCAGATACGCAGTATTTT.

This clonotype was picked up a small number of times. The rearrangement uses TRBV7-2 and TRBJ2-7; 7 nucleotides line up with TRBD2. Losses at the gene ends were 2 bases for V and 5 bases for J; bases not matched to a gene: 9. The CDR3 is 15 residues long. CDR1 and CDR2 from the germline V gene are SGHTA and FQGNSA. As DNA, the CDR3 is TGTGCCAGCAGCTTATACTTTGGTGGGAGGGACGAGCAGTACTTC. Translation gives CASSLYFGGRDEQYF.

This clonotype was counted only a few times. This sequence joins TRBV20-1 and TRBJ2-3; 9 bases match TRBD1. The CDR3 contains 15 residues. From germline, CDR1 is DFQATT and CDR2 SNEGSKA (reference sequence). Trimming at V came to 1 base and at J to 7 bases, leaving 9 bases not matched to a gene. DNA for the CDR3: TGCAGTGCTAGAGGACAAGACAGGGGGAGGAATACGCAGTATTTT. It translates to CSARGQDRGRNTQYF.

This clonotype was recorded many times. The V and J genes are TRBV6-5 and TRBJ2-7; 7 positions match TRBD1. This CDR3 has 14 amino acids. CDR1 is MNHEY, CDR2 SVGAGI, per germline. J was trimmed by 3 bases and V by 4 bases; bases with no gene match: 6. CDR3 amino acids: CASSSRQGDYEQYF. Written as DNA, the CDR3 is TGTGCCAGCAGTTCTCGACAGGGCGACTACGAGCAGTACTTC.

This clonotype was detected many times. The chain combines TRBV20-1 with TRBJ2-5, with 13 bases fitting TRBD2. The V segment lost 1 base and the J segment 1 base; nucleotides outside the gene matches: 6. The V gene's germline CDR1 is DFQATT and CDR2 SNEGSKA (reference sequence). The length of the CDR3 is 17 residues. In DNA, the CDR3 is TGCAGTGCTAGAGTTACTAGCGGGGGGGCCCCCCAAGAGACCCAGTACTTC. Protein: CSARVTSGGAPQETQYF.

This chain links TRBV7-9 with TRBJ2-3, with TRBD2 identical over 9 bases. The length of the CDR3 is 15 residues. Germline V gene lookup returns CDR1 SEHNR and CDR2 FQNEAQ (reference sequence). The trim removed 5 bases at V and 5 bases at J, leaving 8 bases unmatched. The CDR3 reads CASSQTLAGIDTQYF. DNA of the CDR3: TGTGCCAGCAGCCAGACTCTAGCGGGAATAGATACGCAGTATTTT.

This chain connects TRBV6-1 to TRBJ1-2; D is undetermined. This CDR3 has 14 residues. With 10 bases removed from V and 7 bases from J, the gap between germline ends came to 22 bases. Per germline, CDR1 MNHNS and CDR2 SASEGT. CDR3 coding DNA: TGTGCCACCCCACGGGGAGGAAGGCGGGGTGGCTACACCTTC. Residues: CATPRGGRRGGYTF.

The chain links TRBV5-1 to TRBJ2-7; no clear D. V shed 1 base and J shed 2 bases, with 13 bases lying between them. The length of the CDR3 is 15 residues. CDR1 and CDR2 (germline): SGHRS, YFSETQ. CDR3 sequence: CASSLYYDTAYEQYF. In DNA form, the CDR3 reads TGCGCCAGCAGCTTGTATTACGACACAGCCTACGAGCAGTACTTC.

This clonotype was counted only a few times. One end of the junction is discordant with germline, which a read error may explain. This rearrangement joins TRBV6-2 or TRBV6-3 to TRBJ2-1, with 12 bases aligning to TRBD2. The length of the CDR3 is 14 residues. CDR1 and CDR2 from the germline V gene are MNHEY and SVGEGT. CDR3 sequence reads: CASSYSVSSGGARF. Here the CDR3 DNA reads TGTGCCAGCAGTTACTCGGTTTCTAGCGGGGGGGCGCGCTTC.

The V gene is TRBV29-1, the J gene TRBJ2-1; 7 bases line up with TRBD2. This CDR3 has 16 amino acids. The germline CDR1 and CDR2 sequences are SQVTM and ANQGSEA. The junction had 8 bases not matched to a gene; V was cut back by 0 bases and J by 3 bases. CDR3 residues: CSVEEGGRGGYNEQFF. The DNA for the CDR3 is TGCAGCGTTGAAGAGGGTGGGAGGGGAGGCTACAATGAGCAGTTCTTC.

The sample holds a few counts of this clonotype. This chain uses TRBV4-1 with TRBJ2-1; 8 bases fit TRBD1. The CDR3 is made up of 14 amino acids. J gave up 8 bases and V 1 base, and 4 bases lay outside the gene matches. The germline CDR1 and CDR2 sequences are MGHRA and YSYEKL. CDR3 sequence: CASSQVPDRDEQFF. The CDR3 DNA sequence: TGCGCCAGCAGCCAAGTTCCGGACAGGGATGAGCAGTTCTTC.

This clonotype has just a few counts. The CDR3 is CASSYGLSAEAFF. The CDR3 nucleotides read TGTGCCAGCAGTTACGGTTTGTCAGCTGAAGCTTTCTTT. This chain uses TRBV6-5 with TRBJ1-1; D uncertain. CDR1 is MNHEY and CDR2 is SVGAGI in the germline V gene. This CDR3 region has 13 residues. The germline V and J ends were trimmed by 2 bases and 6 bases, with 10 bases remaining between them.

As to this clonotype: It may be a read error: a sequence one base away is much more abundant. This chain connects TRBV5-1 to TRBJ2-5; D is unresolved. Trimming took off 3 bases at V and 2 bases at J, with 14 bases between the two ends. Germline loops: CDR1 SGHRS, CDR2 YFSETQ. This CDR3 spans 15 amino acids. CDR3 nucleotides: TGCGCCAGCAGCTCGGCGTTCCTAAAACAAGAGACCCAGTACTTC. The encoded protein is CASSSAFLKQETQYF.

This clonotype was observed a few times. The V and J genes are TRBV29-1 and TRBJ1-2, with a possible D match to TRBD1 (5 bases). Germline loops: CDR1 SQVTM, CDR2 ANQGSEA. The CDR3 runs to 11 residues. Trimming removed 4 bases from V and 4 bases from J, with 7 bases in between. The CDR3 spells CSVGDSYGYTF. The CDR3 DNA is TGCAGCGTTGGTGACAGCTATGGCTACACCTTC.

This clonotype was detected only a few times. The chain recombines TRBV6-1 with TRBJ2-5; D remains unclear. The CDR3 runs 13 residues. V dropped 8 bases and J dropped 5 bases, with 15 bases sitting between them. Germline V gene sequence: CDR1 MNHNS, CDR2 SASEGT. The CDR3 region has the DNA TGTGCCAGCTCGTTTCTATCCTGGGAGACCCAGTACTTC. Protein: CASSFLSWETQYF.

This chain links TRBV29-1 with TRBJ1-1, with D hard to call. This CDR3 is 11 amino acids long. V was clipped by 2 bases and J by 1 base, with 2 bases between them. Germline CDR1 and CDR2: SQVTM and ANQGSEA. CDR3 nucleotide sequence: TGCAGCGTTGAATCGAACACTGAAGCTTTCTTT. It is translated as CSVESNTEAFF.

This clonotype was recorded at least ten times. Here the CDR3 DNA reads TGCGCCAGCAGCCTGACAGGGGATCCAGACGGGGAGCTGTTTTTT. Residues: CASSLTGDPDGELFF. The rearrangement links TRBV5-1 to TRBJ2-2; 8 bases fit TRBD1. CDR3 length: 15 residues. J lost 7 bases, V lost 4 bases, and 9 bases had no gene match. The germline gives CDR1 SGHRS, CDR2 YFSETQ.

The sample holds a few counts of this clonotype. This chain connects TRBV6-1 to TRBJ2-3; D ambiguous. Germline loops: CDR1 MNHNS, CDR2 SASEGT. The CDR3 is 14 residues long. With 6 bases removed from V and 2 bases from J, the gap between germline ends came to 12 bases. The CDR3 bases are TGTGCCAGCAGCCTCGGTCCCTACACAGATACGCAGTATTTT. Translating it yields CASSLGPYTDTQYF.

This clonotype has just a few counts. The CDR3: CASSQDRLVYEQYF. CDR3 nucleotides: TGTGCCAGCAGCCAAGATAGGCTAGTCTACGAGCAGTACTTC. The rearrangement links TRBV4-2 to TRBJ2-7; no firm D call. In germline, CDR1 is LGHNA, CDR2 YNFKEQ. This CDR3 comprises 14 residues. Trimming took 0 bases from V and 3 from J, leaving 9 bases between them.

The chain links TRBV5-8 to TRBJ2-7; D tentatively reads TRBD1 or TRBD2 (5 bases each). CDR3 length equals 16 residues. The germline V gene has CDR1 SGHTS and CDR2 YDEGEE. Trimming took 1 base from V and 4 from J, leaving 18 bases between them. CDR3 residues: CASSLYPGLTPYEQYF. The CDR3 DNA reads TGTGCCAGCAGCTTGTACCCGGGGCTAACCCCTTACGAGCAGTACTTC.

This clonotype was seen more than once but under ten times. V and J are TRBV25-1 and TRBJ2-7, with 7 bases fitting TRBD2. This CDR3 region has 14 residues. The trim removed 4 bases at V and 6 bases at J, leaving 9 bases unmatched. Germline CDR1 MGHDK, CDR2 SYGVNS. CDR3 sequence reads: CASSGGGSGSEQYF. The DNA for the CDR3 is TGTGCCAGCAGTGGGGGGGGGAGCGGCAGCGAGCAGTACTTC.

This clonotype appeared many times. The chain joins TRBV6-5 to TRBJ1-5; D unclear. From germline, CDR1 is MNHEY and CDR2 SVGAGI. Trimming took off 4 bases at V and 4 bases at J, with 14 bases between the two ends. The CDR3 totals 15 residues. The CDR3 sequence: CASSSVAGLNQPQHF. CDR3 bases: TGTGCCAGCAGTTCCGTGGCGGGTCTGAATCAGCCCCAGCATTTT.

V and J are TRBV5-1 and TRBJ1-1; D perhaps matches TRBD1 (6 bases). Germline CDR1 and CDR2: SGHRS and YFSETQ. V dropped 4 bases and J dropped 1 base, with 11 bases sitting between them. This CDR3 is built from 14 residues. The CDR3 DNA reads TGCGCCAGCAGCGGCGAGACAGGGAACACTGAAGCTTTCTTT. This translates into CASSGETGNTEAFF. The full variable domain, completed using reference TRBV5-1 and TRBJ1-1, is KAGVTQTPRYLIKTRGQQVTLSCSPISGHRSVSWYQQTPGQGLQFLFEYFSETQRNKGNFPGRFSGRQFSNSRSEMNVSTLELGDSALYLCASSGETGNTEAFFGQGTRLTVV.

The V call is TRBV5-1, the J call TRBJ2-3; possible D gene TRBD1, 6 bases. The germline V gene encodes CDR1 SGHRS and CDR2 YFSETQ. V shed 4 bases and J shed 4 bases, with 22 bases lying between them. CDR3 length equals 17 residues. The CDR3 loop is CASSTGWDTDHPDTQYF. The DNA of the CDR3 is TGCGCCAGCAGCACCGGCTGGGACACGGACCATCCAGATACGCAGTATTTT.

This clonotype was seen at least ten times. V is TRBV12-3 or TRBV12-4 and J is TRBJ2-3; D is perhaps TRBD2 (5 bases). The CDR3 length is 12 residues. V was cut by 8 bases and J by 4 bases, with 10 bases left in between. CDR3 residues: CASGGSPDTQYF. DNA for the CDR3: TGTGCCAGCGGAGGTAGCCCAGATACGCAGTATTTT.

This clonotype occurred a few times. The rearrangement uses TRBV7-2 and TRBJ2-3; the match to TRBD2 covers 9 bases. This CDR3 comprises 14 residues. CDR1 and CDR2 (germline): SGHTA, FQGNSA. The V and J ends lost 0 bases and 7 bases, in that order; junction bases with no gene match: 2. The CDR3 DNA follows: TGTGCCAGCAGCTTAGCGGGGACTAGCAATACGCAGTATTTT. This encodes CASSLAGTSNTQYF.